This paragraph reports one TCR beta chain. Using immunoSEQ multiplex PCR, the repertoire was profiled, and TCRdb retains in-frame clones only, with some absent. The data hold approximately 20,000 clones, with around nine tenths observed a single time. These data originate in a study of OX40 agonist ivuxolimab in advanced cancers. The CDR3 totals 15 residues. Germline lookup yields CDR1 SGDLS and CDR2 YYNGEE. Trimming left V 1 base short and J 0 bases short, with 8 bases between. This clonotype was sampled from an adult with an advanced solid tumor such as melanoma, head and neck, liver or kidney cancer. The chain is built from TRBV9 and TRBJ2-1, with unresolved D. The input for sequencing was CD4+ or CD8+ T cells sorted from blood, taken in a trial of the OX40 agonist ivuxolimab. In DNA form, the CDR3 reads TGTGCCAGCAGCGTAACCTACCACTCCTACAATGAGCAGTTCTTC. Its protein is CASSVTYHSYNEQFF.